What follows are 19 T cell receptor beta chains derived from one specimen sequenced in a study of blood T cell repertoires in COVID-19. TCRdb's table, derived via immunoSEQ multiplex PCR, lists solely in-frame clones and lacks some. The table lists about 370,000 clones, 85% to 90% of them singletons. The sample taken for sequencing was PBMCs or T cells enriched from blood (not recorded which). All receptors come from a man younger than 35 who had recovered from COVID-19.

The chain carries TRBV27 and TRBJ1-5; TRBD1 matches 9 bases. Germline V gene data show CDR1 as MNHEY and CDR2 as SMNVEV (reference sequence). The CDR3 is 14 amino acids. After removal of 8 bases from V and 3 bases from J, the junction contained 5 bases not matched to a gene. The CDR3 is CASSRQGDNQPQHF. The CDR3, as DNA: TGTGCCAGCTCCAGACAGGGGGACAATCAGCCCCAGCATTTT.

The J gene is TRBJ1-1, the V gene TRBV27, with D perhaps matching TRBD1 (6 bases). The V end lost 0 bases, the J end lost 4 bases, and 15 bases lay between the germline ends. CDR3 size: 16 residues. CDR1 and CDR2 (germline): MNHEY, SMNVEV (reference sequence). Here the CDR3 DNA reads TGTGCCAGCAGTTTATCGGTTGGGGGGGCGGGCACTGAAGCTTTCTTT. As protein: CASSLSVGGAGTEAFF.

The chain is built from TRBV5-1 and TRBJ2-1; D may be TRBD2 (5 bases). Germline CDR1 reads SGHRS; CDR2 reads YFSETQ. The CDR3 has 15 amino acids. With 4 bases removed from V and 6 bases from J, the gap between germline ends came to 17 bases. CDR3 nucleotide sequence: TGCGCCAGCAGCCCCGGGAACCTGTACGGCAATGAGCAGTTCTTC. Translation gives CASSPGNLYGNEQFF.

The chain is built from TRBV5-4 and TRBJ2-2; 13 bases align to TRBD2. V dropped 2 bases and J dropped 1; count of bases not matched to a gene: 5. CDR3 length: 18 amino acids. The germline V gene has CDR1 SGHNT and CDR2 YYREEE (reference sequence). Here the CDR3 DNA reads TGTGCCAGCAGCTTCGGACTAGCGGGAGTAGGGAACACCGGGGAGCTGTTTTTT. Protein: CASSFGLAGVGNTGELFF.

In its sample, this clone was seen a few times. CDR3 sequence: CAVGGTSNTEAFF. As DNA, the CDR3 is TGTGCTGTTGGTGGGACATCGAACACTGAAGCTTTCTTT. The genes are TRBV12-3 or TRBV12-4 and TRBJ1-1; D may be TRBD1 (6 bases). This CDR3 region has 13 residues.

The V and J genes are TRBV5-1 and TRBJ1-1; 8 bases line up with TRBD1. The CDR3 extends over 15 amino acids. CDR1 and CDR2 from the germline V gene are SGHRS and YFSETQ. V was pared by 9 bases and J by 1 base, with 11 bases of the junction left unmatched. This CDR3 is CATNPSGQANTEAFF. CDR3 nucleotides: TGCGCCACCAACCCTTCGGGACAGGCGAACACTGAAGCTTTCTTT.

CDR3 sequence: CASSLISGDTQYF. Here the CDR3 DNA reads TGTGCCAGCAGTCTAATTAGCGGAGATACGCAGTATTTT. The genes are TRBV25-1 and TRBJ2-3, with D possibly matching TRBD2 (6 bases). Trimming pared 5 bases from V and 5 bases from J, leaving 11 bases between. The CDR3 spans 13 residues. CDR1 MGHDK and CDR2 SYGVNS come from the germline V gene.

The CDR3 sequence is CASSLDRLYGYTF. The CDR3 coding sequence is TGTGCCAGCAGTTTGGACAGACTCTATGGCTACACCTTC. The chain has TRBV6-5 and TRBJ1-2; possible D gene TRBD1, 6 bases. V gave up 4 bases and J gave up 4 bases, with 10 bases separating them. From germline, CDR1 is MNHEY and CDR2 SVGAGI. This CDR3 has 13 amino acids.

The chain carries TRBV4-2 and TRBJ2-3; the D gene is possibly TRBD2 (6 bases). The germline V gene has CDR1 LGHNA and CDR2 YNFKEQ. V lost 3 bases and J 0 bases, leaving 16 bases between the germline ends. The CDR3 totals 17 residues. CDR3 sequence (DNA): TGTGCCAGCAGCCAGGAATATAGCGGAATAAGCACAGATACGCAGTATTTT. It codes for CASSQEYSGISTDTQYF.

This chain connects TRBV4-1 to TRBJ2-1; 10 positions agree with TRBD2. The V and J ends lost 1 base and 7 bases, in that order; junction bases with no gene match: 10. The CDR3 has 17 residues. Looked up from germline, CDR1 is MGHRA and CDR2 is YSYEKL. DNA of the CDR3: TGCGCCAGCAGCCAAGGCGGGACAAGCGGGGGGGAAAATGAGCAGTTCTTC. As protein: CASSQGGTSGGENEQFF.

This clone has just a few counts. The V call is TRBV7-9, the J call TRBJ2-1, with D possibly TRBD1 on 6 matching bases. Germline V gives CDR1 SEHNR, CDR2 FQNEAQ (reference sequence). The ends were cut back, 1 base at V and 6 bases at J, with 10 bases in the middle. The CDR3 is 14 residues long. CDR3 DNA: TGTGCCAGCAGCTTAGGCAGGGGTGGCAATGAGCAGTTCTTC. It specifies CASSLGRGGNEQFF.

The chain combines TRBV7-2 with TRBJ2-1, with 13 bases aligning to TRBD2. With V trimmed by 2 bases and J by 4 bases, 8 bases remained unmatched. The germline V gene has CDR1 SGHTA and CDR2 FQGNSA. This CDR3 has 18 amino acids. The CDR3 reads CASSLRVRLAGGYNEQFF. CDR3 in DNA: TGTGCCAGCAGCTTAAGAGTCCGACTAGCGGGAGGATACAATGAGCAGTTCTTC. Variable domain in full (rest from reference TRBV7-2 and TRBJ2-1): GAGVSQSPSNKVTEKGKDVELRCDPISGHTALYWYRQSLGQGLEFLIYFQGNSAPDKSGLPSDRFSAERTGGSVSTLTIQRTQQEDSAVYLCASSLRVRLAGGYNEQFFGPGTRLTVL.

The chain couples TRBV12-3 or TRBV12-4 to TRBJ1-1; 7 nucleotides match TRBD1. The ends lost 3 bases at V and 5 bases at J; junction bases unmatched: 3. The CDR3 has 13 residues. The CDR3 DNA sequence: TGTGCCAGCAGTTTGACAGGGCGTACTGAAGCTTTCTTT. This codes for CASSLTGRTEAFF.

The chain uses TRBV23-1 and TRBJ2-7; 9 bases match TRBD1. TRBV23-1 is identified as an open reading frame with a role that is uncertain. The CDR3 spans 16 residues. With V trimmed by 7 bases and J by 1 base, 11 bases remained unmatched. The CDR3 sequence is CASIRTGVYFSYEQYF. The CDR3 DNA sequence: TGCGCCAGCATCAGGACAGGGGTTTACTTTTCCTACGAGCAGTACTTC.

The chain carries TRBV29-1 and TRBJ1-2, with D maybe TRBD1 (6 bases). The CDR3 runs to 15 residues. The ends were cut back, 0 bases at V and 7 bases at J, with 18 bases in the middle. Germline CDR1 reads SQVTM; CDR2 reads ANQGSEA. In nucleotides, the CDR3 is TGCAGCGTTGAAGATCAGGCAGGGGCGAGCGGTGGCTACACCTTC. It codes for CSVEDQAGASGGYTF. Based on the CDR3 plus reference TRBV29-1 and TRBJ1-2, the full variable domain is SAVISQKPSRDICQRGTSLTIQCQVDSQVTMMFWYRQQPGQSLTLIATANQGSEATYESGFVIDKFPISRPNLTFSTLTVSNMSPEDSSIYLCSVEDQAGASGGYTFGSGTRLTVV.

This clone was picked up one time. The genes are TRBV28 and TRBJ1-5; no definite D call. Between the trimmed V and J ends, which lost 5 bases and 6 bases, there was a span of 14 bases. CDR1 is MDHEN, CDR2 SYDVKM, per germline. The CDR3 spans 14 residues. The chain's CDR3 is CASSPPGGAQPQHF. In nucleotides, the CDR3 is TGTGCCAGCAGTCCCCCGGGAGGAGCTCAGCCCCAGCATTTT.

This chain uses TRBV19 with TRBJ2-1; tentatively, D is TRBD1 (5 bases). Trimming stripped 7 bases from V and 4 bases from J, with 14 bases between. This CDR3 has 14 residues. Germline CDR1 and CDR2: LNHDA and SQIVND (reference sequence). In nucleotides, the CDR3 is TGTGCCAGTATGGGGCCTCCACTTTACAATGAGCAGTTCTTC. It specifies CASMGPPLYNEQFF.

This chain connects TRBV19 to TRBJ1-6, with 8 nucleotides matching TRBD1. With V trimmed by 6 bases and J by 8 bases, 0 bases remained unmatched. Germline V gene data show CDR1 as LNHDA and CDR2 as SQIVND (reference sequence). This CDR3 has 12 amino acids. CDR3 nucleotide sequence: TGTGCCAGTAGACAGGGGGATTCACCCCTCCACTTT. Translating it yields CASRQGDSPLHF. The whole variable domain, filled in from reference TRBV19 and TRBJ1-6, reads DGGITQSPKYLFRKEGQNVTLSCEQNLNHDAMYWYRQDPGQGLRLIYYSQIVNDFQKGDIAEGYSVSREKKESFPLTVTSAQKNPTAFYLCASRQGDSPLHFGNGTRLTVT.

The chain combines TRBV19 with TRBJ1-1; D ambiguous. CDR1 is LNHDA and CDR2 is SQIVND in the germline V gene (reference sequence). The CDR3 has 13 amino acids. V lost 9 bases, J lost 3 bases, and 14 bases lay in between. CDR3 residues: CASRGRLDTEAFF. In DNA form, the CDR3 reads TGTGCCAGCCGGGGTCGGCTAGACACTGAAGCTTTCTTT.